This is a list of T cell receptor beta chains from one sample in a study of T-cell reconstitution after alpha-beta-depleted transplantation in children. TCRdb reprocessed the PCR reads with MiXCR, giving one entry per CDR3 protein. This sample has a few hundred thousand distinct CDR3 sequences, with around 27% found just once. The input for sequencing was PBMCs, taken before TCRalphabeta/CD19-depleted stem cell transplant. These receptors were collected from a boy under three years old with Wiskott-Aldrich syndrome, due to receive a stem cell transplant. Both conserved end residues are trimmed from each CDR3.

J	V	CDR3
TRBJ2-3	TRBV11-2	ASSLEPTSGTWDTQY
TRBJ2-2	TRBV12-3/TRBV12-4	ASNYLASTGELF
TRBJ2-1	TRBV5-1	ASSPGLADNEQF
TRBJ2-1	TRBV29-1	SVTGTTHSYNEQF
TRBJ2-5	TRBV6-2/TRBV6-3	ASRTPLAGVGETQY
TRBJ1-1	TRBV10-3	AISNTGFTEAF
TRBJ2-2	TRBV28	ASSLTSGNPGELF
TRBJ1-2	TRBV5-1	ASSSAQAGTVYGYT
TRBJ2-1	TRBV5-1	ASSLFGGGANEQF
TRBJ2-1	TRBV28	ASTISGKNNEQF